This TCR beta chain stems from a study of shared clonotypes between healthy human individuals. A remark on this clone: The antigen is undetermined.

Study results and caveats: Larger richness was generally estimated for naive than memory subsets. Clonotype sharing across donors was expected to vary with sequencing depth.

Germline CDR1 and CDR2: MNHEY and SVGAGI. The CDR3 extends over 14 amino acids. V lost 0 bases to trimming and J lost 2 bases, with 7 bases between them. Division of CD4+ cells produced a CD45RA+ naive subset and a CD45RA-negative memory subset. Sorted-subset replicate PCR reactions were performed with 150 to 200 ng DNA, corresponding to some 32,000 T cell genomes. The data were produced by immunoSEQ multiplex PCR, yet TCRdb's version contains in-frame clones alone and is incomplete. The sample includes some 2.4 million clones, over 85% of them seen just once. V and J are TRBV6-5 and TRBJ1-2; D gene ambiguous. This clonotype was obtained from a man younger than 35 in good health. Some clones in this sample may be carry-over from other donors' samples. The sequenced sample consisted of naive CD4+ T cells from PBMCs. Noted subset: CD45RA+ positively selected. As DNA, the CDR3 is TGTGCCAGCAGTTACTCGATAAAAAACTATGGCTACACCTTC. It translates to CASSYSIKNYGYTF.